The 4 T cell receptor beta chains listed next were all sequenced from one sample in a study of T-cell memory formation after mild COVID-19. MiXCR, applied by TCRdb to the 5' RACE reads, yields one record per CDR3 protein. The data hold about 620,000 distinct CDR3 sequences, with roughly 18% observed a single time. Sample: PBMCs or a T cell subset sorted from them (not recorded which). The receptors were gathered from an adult woman who had mild COVID-19 (a few samples of this study predate the infection). Cell type and time point are not known.

This chain connects TRBV5-1 to TRBJ1-1; weak D call: TRBD1 (6 bases). The CDR3 is 15 residues long. V was trimmed by 1 base and J by 4 bases, leaving 14 bases between them. Per germline, CDR1 SGHRS and CDR2 YFSETQ. The chain's CDR3 is CASSLSQGGGTEAFF. CDR3 nucleotides: TGCGCCAGCAGCTTGTCTCAGGGAGGGGGCACTGAAGCTTTCTTT. Full variable domain (missing parts from reference TRBV5-1 and TRBJ1-1): KAGVTQTPRYLIKTRGQQVTLSCSPISGHRSVSWYQQTPGQGLQFLFEYFSETQRNKGNFPGRFSGRQFSNSRSEMNVSTLELGDSALYLCASSLSQGGGTEAFFGQGTRLTVV.

The chain carries TRBV14 and TRBJ2-1; 8 bases are a match to TRBD1. CDR3 size: 15 residues. With 1 base clipped from V and 8 bases from J, the junction kept 7 bases outside the gene matches. Germline CDR1 and CDR2: SGHDN and FVKESK. The CDR3 nucleotides read TGTGCCAGCAGCCAAGGCCAGGGGGCTTGGTATGAGCAGTTCTTC. Protein sequence: CASSQGQGAWYEQFF. The full variable domain, with the rest looked up from reference TRBV14 and TRBJ2-1, is EAGVTQFPSHSVIEKGQTVTLRCDPISGHDNLYWYRRVMGKEIKFLLHFVKESKQDESGMPNNRFLAERTGGTYSTLKVQPAELEDSGVYFCASSQGQGAWYEQFFGPGTRLTVL.

V usage is TRBV7-3 and J usage is TRBJ2-5, with 9 bases aligning to TRBD1. CDR1 is SGHTA and CDR2 is FQGTGA in the germline V gene. Trimming took 6 bases from V and 3 from J; bases not matched to a gene: 14. This CDR3 is 17 amino acids long. The CDR3 nucleotides are TGTGCCAGCAGTTCCAGTCGAGGACAGGGGACCAAAGAGACCCAGTACTTC. This codes for CASSSSRGQGTKETQYF.

This clonotype was found a few times. The V gene is TRBV20-1, the J gene TRBJ1-5; the D gene is possibly TRBD1 (6 bases). CDR3 length: 14 amino acids. Germline CDR1 and CDR2: DFQATT and SNEGSKA (reference sequence). Trimming removed 2 bases at V and 9 bases at J, with 17 bases between. DNA for the CDR3: TGCAGTGCTAGACCCTCAGGGGCTGTAGGGCCCCAGCATTTT. Protein sequence: CSARPSGAVGPQHF.